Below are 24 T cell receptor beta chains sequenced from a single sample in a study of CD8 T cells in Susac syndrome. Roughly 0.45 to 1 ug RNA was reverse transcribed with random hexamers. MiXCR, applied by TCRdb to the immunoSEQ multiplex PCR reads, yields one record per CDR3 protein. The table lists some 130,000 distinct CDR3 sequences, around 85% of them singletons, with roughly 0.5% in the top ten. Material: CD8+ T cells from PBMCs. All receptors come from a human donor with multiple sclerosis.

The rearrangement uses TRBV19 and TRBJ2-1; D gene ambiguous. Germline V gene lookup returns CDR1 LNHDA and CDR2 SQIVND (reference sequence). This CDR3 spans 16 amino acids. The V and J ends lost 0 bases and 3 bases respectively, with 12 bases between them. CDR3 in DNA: TGTGCCAGTAGTATAGATTACACCAACCTCTACAATGAGCAGTTCTTC. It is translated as CASSIDYTNLYNEQFF.

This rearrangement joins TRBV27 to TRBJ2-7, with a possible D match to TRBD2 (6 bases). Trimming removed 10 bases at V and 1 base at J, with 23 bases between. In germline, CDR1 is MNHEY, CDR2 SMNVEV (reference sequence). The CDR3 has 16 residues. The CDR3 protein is CATGAIGPQGSYEQYF. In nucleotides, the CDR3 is TGTGCCACGGGAGCGATAGGACCGCAAGGGTCCTACGAGCAGTACTTC.

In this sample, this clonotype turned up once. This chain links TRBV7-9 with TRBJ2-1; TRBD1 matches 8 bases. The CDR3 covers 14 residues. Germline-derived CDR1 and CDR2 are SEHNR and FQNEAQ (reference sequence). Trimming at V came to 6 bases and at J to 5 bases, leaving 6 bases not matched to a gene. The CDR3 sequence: CASSSDRGDNEQFF. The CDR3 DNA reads TGTGCCAGCAGTTCAGACAGGGGTGACAATGAGCAGTTCTTC.

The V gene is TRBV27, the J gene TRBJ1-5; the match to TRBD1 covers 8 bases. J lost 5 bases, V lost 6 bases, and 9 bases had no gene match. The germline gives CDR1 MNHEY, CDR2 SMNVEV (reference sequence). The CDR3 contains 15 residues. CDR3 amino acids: CASSPRQGIYQPQHF. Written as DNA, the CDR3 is TGTGCCAGCAGCCCCCGACAGGGGATTTATCAGCCCCAGCATTTT.

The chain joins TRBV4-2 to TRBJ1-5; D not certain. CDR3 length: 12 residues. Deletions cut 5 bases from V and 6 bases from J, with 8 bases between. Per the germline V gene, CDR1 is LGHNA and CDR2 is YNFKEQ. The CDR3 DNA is TGTGCCAGCAGCGAAGCAGGTCAGCCCCAGCATTTT. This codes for CASSEAGQPQHF.

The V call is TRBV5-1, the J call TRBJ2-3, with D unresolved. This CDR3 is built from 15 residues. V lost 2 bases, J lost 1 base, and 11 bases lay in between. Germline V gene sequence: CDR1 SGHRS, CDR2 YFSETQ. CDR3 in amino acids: CASSFLGLGTDTQYF. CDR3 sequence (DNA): TGCGCCAGCAGCTTCCTGGGGTTGGGCACAGATACGCAGTATTTT.

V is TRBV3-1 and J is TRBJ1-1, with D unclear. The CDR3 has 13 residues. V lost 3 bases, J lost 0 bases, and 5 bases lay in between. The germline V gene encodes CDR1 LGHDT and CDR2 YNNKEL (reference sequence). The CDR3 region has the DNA TGTGCCAGCAGCCAGGTGATGAACACTGAAGCTTTCTTT. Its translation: CASSQVMNTEAFF.

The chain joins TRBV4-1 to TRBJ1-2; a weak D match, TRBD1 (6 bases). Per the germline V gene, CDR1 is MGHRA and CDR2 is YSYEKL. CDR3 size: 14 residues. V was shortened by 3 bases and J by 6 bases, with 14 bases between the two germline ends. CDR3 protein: CASSQDSSWDGYTF. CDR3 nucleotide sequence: TGCGCCAGCAGCCAGGACAGCTCCTGGGATGGCTACACCTTC.

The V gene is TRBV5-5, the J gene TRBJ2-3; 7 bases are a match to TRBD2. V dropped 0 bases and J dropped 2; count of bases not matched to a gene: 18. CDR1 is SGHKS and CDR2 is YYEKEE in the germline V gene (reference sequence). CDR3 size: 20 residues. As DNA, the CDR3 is TGTGCCAGCAGCTTGGCCCTTTTTGACCGGCTAGCGGAGACCACAGATACGCAGTATTTT. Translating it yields CASSLALFDRLAETTDTQYF.

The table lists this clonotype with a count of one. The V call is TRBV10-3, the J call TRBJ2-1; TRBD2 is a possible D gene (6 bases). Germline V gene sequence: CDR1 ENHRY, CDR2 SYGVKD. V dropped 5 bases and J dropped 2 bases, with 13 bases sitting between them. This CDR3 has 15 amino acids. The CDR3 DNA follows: TGTGCCATCAGTAAGACCGGGACTCCCTACAATGAGCAGTTCTTC. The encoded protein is CAISKTGTPYNEQFF.

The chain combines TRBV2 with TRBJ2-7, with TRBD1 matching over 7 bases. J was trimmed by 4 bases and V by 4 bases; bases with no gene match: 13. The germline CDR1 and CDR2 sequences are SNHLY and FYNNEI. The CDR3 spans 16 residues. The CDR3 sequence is CASSGPVTGQIYEQYF. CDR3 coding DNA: TGTGCCAGCAGTGGCCCCGTAACGGGACAGATTTACGAGCAGTACTTC.

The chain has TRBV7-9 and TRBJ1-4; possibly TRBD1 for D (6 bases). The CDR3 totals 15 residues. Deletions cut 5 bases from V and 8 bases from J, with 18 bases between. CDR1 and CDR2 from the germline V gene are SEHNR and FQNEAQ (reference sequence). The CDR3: CASSLLTGPEEKLFF. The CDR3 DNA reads TGTGCCAGCAGCCTCTTGACAGGCCCAGAAGAAAAACTGTTTTTT.

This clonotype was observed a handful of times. CDR3 sequence: CASSIAGGTGELFF. CDR3 sequence (DNA): TGTGCCAGTAGTATCGCAGGGGGCACCGGGGAGCTGTTTTTT. The chain uses TRBV19 and TRBJ2-2, with 7 nucleotides matching TRBD1. Germline-derived CDR1 and CDR2 are LNHDA and SQIVND (reference sequence). There are 14 residues in the CDR3. After removal of 3 bases from V and 4 bases from J, the junction contained 2 bases not matched to a gene.

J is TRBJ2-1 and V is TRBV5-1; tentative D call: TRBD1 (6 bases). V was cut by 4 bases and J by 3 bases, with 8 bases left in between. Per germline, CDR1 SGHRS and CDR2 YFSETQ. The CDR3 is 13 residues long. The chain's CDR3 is CASSVDSYNEQFF. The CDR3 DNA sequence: TGCGCCAGCAGCGTGGACAGCTACAATGAGCAGTTCTTC.

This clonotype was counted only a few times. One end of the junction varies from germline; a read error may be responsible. CDR3 residues: CASSSTARYGQYF. The DNA for the CDR3 is TGTGCCAGCAGTTCAACAGCTCGTTACGGGCAGTACTTC. The chain employs TRBV6-1 and TRBJ2-7; D remains ambiguous. The CDR3 contains 13 residues. Germline V CDR1 and CDR2: MNHNS, SASEGT.

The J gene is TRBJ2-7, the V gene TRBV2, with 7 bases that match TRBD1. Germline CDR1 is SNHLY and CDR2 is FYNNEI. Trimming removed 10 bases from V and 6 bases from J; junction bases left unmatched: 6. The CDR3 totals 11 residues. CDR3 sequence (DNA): TGTGCCACCACGGACAGGATCGAGCAGTACTTC. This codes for CATTDRIEQYF. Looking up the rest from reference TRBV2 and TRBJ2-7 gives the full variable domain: EPEVTQTPSHQVTQMGQEVILRCVPISNHLYFYWYRQILGQKVEFLVSFYNNEISEKSEIFDDQFSVERPDGSNFTLKIRSTKLEDSAMYFCATTDRIEQYFGPGTRLTVT.

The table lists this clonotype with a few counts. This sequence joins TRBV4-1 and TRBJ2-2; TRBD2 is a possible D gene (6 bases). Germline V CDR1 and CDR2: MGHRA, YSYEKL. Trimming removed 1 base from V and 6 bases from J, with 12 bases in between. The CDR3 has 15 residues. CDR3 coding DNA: TGCGCCAGCAGCCAAGGGAGGGTCCCGTCCGGGGAGCTGTTTTTT. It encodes CASSQGRVPSGELFF.

CDR3 sequence: CSASTTSGGFTGELFF. The CDR3, as DNA: TGCAGTGCTAGTACGACTAGCGGGGGCTTCACCGGGGAGCTGTTTTTT. This sequence joins TRBV20-1 and TRBJ2-2, with 12 bases identical to TRBD2. The CDR3 is 16 residues long. Germline V lookup: CDR1 DFQATT, CDR2 SNEGSKA (reference sequence). With 3 bases clipped from V and 4 bases from J, the junction kept 6 bases outside the gene matches.

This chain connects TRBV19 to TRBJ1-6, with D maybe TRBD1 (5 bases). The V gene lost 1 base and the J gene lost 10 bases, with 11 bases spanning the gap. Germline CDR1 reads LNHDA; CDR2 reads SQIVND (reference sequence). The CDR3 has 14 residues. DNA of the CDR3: TGTGCCAGTAGTATAGGGGGGTTACGGTCACCCCTCCACTTT. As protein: CASSIGGLRSPLHF.

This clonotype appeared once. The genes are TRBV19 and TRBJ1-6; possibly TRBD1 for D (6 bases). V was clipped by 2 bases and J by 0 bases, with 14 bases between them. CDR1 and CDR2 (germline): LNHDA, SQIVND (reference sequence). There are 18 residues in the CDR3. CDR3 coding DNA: TGTGCCAGTAGTATATCACAGGGCCCGAGCTCCTATAATTCACCCCTCCACTTT. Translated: CASSISQGPSSYNSPLHF.

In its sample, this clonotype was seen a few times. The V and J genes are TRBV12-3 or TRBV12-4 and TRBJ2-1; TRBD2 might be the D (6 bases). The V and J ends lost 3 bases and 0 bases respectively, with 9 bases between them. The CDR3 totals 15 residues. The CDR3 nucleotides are TGTGCCAGCAGTTTGGTGGGGGGCTCCTACAATGAGCAGTTCTTC. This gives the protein CASSLVGGSYNEQFF.

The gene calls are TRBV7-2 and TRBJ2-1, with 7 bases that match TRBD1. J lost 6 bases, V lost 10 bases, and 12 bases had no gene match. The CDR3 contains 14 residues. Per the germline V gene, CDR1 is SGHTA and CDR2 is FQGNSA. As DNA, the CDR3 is TGTGCCACCGGATCGATTAGGACAGGCAATGAGCAGTTCTTC. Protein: CATGSIRTGNEQFF.

The CDR3 here is CSARTSDYNEQFF. CDR3 in DNA: TGCAGTGCTAGGACTAGCGATTACAATGAGCAGTTCTTC. This chain uses TRBV20-1 with TRBJ2-1, with 8 nucleotides matching TRBD2. The trim removed 3 bases at V and 4 bases at J, leaving 2 bases unmatched. This CDR3 contains 13 residues. Looked up from germline, CDR1 is DFQATT and CDR2 is SNEGSKA (reference sequence).

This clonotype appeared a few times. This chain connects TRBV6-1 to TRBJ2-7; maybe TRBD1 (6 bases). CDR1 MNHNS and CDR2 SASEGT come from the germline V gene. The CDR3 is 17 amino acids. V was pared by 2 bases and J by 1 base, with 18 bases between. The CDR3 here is CASSEPWTVSPSYEQYF. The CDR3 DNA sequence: TGTGCCAGCAGTGAACCATGGACAGTTTCCCCTTCCTACGAGCAGTACTTC.